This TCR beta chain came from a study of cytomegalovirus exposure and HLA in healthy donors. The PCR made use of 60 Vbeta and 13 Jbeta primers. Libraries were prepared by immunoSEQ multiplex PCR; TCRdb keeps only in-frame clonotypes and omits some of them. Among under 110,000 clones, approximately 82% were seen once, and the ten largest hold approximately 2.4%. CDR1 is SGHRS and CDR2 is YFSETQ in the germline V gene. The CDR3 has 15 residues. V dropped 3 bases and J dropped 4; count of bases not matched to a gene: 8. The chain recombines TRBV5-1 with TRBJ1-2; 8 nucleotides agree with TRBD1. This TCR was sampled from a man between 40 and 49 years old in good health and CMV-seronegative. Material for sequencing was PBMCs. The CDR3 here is CASSYTPTGAYGYTF. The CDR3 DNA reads TGCGCCAGCAGCTATACCCCGACAGGGGCCTATGGCTACACCTTC.